These T cell receptor beta chains were read from a single sample in a study of blood T cell repertoires in COVID-19. This table comes from immunoSEQ multiplex PCR, and its TCRdb copy is limited to in-frame clones, with some not included. The sample lists around 25,000 clones; roughly 84% were seen once. Specimen: peripheral blood. All receptors come from a man in his 70s with active COVID-19. The CDR3 runs from the conserved cysteine through the conserved F or W. The D gene is left open where the match is weak. Some rows mark clone size as missing; the rest say once, few, many or name a class of expanded clone.

- | TRBJ2-5 | TRBV2 | TRBD1 | CASDWDSQETQYF | TGTGCCAGCGACTGGGACAGCCAAGAGACCCAGTACTTC
once | TRBJ2-1 | TRBV7-3 | TRBD2 | CASSPGLAGSSYNEQFF | TGTGCCAGCAGCCCCGGACTAGCGGGGAGCTCCTACAATGAGCAGTTCTTC
- | TRBJ1-1 | TRBV30 | - | CAWSVPTGFRKTEAFF | TGTGCCTGGAGTGTACCCACAGGGTTTAGGAAAACTGAAGCTTTCTTT
- | TRBJ1-4 | TRBV18 | - | CASSPSARGSEKLFF | TGTGCCAGCTCACCGTCCGCCAGGGGTTCTGAAAAACTGTTTTTT
once | TRBJ2-4 | TRBV10-3 | - | CAISGESGRAKNIQYF | TGTGCCATCAGTGGGGAGAGCGGGCGGGCCAAAAACATTCAGTACTTC
once | TRBJ2-3 | TRBV11-1 | TRBD2 | CASSSASGRSSGTQYF | TGTGCCAGCAGCTCCGCTAGCGGGAGAAGTTCGGGAACGCAGTATTTT
- | TRBJ1-2 | TRBV6-2/TRBV6-3 | - | CASSRGSQLGYTF | TGTGCCAGCAGCCGAGGGAGCCAATTAGGCTACACCTTC
- | TRBJ1-3 | TRBV21-1 | - | CASSTPGQPSSGNTIYF | TGTGCCAGCAGCACACCGGGACAGCCTTCGTCTGGAAACACCATATATTTT
- | TRBJ1-2 | TRBV6-5 | TRBD1 | CASSYIRTGGGYGYTF | TGTGCCAGCAGTTACATTAGGACAGGGGGCGGCTATGGCTACACCTTC
- | TRBJ1-1 | TRBV10-1 | - | CASRQGSPLPAFF | TGCGCCAGCAGGCAGGGGTCCCCCCTTCCAGCTTTCTTT
- | TRBJ2-5 | TRBV6-1 | - | CASSEGLDRETQYF | TGTGCCAGCAGTGAAGGGCTAGACCGCGAGACCCAGTACTTC
- | TRBJ2-3 | TRBV14 | - | CASSQVGTDTQYF | TGTGCCAGCAGCCAAGTAGGCACAGATACGCAGTATTTT
- | TRBJ1-6 | TRBV9 | - | CASSVAGDFYNSPLHF | TGTGCCAGCAGCGTAGCAGGGGATTTCTATAATTCACCCCTCCACTTT
- | TRBJ1-2 | TRBV10-3 | TRBD1 | CAIRNRDSYGYTF | TGTGCCATCAGGAACCGGGACAGCTATGGCTACACCTTC
- | TRBJ1-2 | TRBV25-1 | - | CASSDSRRGNYGYTF | TGTGCCAGCAGTGACTCCCGGCGGGGGAACTATGGCTACACCTTC
- | TRBJ1-2 | TRBV13 | TRBD1 | CASSLADRAGDGYTF | TGTGCCAGCAGCCTGGCGGACAGGGCGGGGGATGGCTACACCTTC
- | TRBJ2-3 | TRBV20-1 | - | CSAGTAGGQYF | TGCAGTGCTGGGACCGCCGGGGGGCAGTATTTT
- | TRBJ1-1 | TRBV6-5 | TRBD1 | CASTRQGLNTEAFF | TGTGCCAGCACCAGACAGGGGCTCAACACTGAAGCTTTCTTT
- | TRBJ2-7 | TRBV24-1 | TRBD2 | CATSDSGTTYEQYF | TGTGCCACCAGTGATTCGGGGACTACCTACGAGCAGTACTTC
- | TRBJ1-2 | TRBV9 | TRBD1 | CASSQGGVRGYTF | TGTGCCAGCAGCCAGGGGGGCGTGCGGGGCTACACCTTC
- | TRBJ2-7 | TRBV5-1 | TRBD2 | CASSFPASGISYEQYF | TGCGCCAGCAGCTTTCCGGCTAGCGGCATTTCCTACGAGCAGTACTTC
- | TRBJ1-4 | TRBV7-8 | - | CASSDLNSEKLFF | TGTGCCAGCAGCGACCTAAACAGCGAAAAACTGTTTTTT
- | TRBJ2-7 | TRBV11-2 | - | CASSTRGLSQYF | TGTGCCAGCAGCACTCGAGGCCTGAGCCAGTACTTC
- | TRBJ2-5 | TRBV27 | TRBD2 | CASSLSVSLAGGPVQETQYF | TGTGCCAGCAGTTTAAGTGTCTCCCTAGCGGGAGGGCCGGTCCAAGAGACCCAGTACTTC
- | TRBJ2-7 | TRBV30 | - | CAWRGTFYEQYF | TGTGCCTGGAGGGGGACATTCTACGAGCAGTACTTC
- | TRBJ1-2 | TRBV5-1 | TRBD1 | CASSPGTGDGYTF | TGCGCCAGCAGCCCCGGGACAGGGGACGGCTACACCTTC
once | TRBJ2-1 | TRBV5-1 | TRBD1 | CASSNGQDHSYNEQFF | TGCGCCAGCAGCAACGGACAGGACCATTCCTACAATGAGCAGTTCTTC
few | TRBJ1-2 | TRBV5-1 | - | CASSLDADGYTF | TGCGCCAGCAGCTTGGATGCAGATGGCTACACCTTC
- | TRBJ1-1 | TRBV5-1 | - | CATKPGTGATEAFF | TGCGCCACCAAACCTGGGACTGGAGCCACTGAAGCTTTCTTT
- | TRBJ2-1 | TRBV20-1 | - | CSAGANNEQFF | TGCAGTGCGGGGGCCAACAATGAGCAGTTCTTC
few | TRBJ1-2 | TRBV19 | TRBD1 | CASSKGQDTYGYTF | TGTGCCAGTAGTAAGGGACAGGACACCTATGGCTACACCTTC
- | TRBJ2-2 | TRBV27 | - | CASGAQLNTGELFF | TGTGCCAGCGGGGCACAGTTGAACACCGGGGAGCTGTTTTTT
- | TRBJ2-5 | TRBV18 | TRBD2 | CASSPYTSGQETQYF | TGTGCCAGCTCACCGTATACTAGCGGCCAAGAGACCCAGTACTTC
- | TRBJ2-3 | TRBV6-4 | - | CASSDEPLASTQYF | TGTGCCAGCAGTGACGAGCCTCTAGCCTCTACGCAGTATTTT
- | TRBJ1-5 | TRBV2 | - | CASSGESRGSNQPQHF | TGTGCCAGCAGTGGGGAGAGCAGGGGAAGCAATCAGCCCCAGCATTTT
- | TRBJ1-2 | TRBV2 | - | CASSDRTPGWGYTF | TGTGCCAGCAGTGATCGGACACCCGGTTGGGGCTACACCTTC
- | TRBJ1-5 | TRBV2 | TRBD1 | CASRKTGTGNNQPQHF | TGTGCCAGCAGGAAAACCGGGACAGGGAATAATCAGCCCCAGCATTTT
once | TRBJ1-5 | TRBV3-1/TRBV3-2 | - | CASSQGGVSNQPQHF | TGTGCCAGCAGCCAAGGGGGGGTCAGCAATCAGCCCCAGCATTTT
- | TRBJ2-3 | TRBV9 | - | CASSPYSWDTQYF | TGTGCCAGCAGCCCCTATTCGTGGGATACGCAGTATTTT
- | TRBJ2-5 | TRBV9 | TRBD2 | CASSPTGGQETQYF | TGTGCCAGCAGCCCCACGGGGGGGCAAGAGACCCAGTACTTC
few | TRBJ2-6 | TRBV2 | - | CASSSRLTGANVLTF | TGTGCCAGCAGTTCCCGACTGACTGGGGCCAACGTCCTGACTTTC
- | TRBJ2-5 | TRBV2 | - | CASSEISRQETQYF | TGTGCCAGCAGTGAAATCTCGCGCCAAGAGACCCAGTACTTC
- | TRBJ1-4 | TRBV7-9 | TRBD1 | CASSSGTVNEKLFF | TGTGCCAGCAGCTCCGGGACAGTAAATGAAAAACTGTTTTTT
- | TRBJ2-7 | TRBV7-9 | - | CASSRLSSYEQYF | TGTGCCAGCAGCCGACTCAGCTCCTACGAGCAGTACTTC
large | TRBJ1-6 | TRBV19 | - | CASSMSLDRPLHF | TGTGCCAGTAGTATGAGCCTCGACAGACCCCTCCACTTT
- | TRBJ1-4 | TRBV2 | TRBD1 | CASTQGAYATNEKLFF | TGTGCCAGCACACAGGGGGCATACGCAACTAATGAAAAACTGTTTTTT
- | TRBJ1-3 | TRBV6-5 | - | CASRPSGGYGNTIYF | TGTGCCAGCAGGCCCTCGGGGGGATATGGAAACACCATATATTTT
- | TRBJ2-2 | TRBV3-1/TRBV3-2 | - | CASSRGQMVPGELFF | TGTGCCAGCAGCCGAGGACAGATGGTCCCCGGGGAGCTGTTTTTT
- | TRBJ2-7 | TRBV9 | TRBD2 | CASSVAAGGDEQYF | TGTGCCAGCAGCGTAGCTGCGGGAGGTGACGAGCAGTACTTC
once | TRBJ2-7 | TRBV18 | - | CASSPGQEVTYEQYF | TGTGCCAGCTCACCAGGGCAGGAAGTAACCTACGAGCAGTACTTC
few | TRBJ2-7 | TRBV11-3 | - | CASSLGGVGSYEQYF | TGTGCCAGCAGCTTAGGGGGGGTCGGCTCCTACGAGCAGTACTTC
- | TRBJ1-6 | TRBV27 | - | CASSFGYNSPLHF | TGTGCCAGCAGTTTCGGGTATAATTCACCCCTCCACTTT
- | TRBJ2-1 | TRBV7-2 | - | CASSAPGSLANEQFF | TGTGCCAGCAGCGCCCCGGGTTCCCTCGCCAATGAGCAGTTCTTC
- | TRBJ1-5 | TRBV18 | - | CASSPRTASDQPQHF | TGTGCCAGCTCACCTCGGACAGCGTCTGATCAGCCCCAGCATTTT
- | TRBJ2-5 | TRBV7-9 | TRBD2 | CASSWGLAVRRVETQYF | TGTGCCAGCAGCTGGGGACTAGCGGTACGGCGGGTAGAGACCCAGTACTTC
- | TRBJ2-5 | TRBV12-5 | TRBD2 | CASGLGTSGGETQYF | TGTGCTAGTGGTTTGGGGACTAGCGGGGGAGAGACCCAGTACTTC
- | TRBJ2-7 | TRBV2 | - | CASDSFSYEQYF | TGTGCCAGCGACAGTTTCTCCTACGAGCAGTACTTC